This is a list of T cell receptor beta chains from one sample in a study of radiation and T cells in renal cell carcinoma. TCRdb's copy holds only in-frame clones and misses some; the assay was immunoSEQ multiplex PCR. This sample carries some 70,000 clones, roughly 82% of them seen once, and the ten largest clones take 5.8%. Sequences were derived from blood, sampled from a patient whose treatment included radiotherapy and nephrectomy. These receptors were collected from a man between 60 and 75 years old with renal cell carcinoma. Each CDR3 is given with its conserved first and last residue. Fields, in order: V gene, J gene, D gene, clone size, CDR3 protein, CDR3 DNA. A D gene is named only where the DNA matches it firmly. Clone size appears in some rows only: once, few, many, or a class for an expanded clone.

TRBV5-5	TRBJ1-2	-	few	CASSLVQPGYTF	TGTGCCAGCAGCTTGGTTCAGCCTGGCTACACCTTC
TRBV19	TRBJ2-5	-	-	CASSGRAVQETQYF	TGTGCCAGTAGTGGTAGGGCAGTCCAAGAGACCCAGTACTTC
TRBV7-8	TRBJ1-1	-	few	CASSLGRNTEAFF	TGTGCCAGCAGCTTGGGCCGGAACACTGAAGCTTTCTTT
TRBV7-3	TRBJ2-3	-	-	CASSLKCRRTITQTDTQYF	TGTGCCAGCAGCTTAAAATGCAGGAGGACTATCACCCAGACAGATACGCAGTATTTT
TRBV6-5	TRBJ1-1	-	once	CASSRPGLNTEAFF	TGTGCCAGCAGCCGCCCGGGACTCAACACTGAAGCTTTCTTT
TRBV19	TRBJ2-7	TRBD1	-	CASTGTGSHEQYF	TGTGCCAGTACCGGGACAGGTTCCCACGAGCAGTACTTC
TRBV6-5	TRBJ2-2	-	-	CATARQRNTGELFF	TGTGCCACGGCCCGACAGAGGAACACCGGGGAGCTGTTTTTT
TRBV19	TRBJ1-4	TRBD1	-	CASSTTGGSTNEKLFF	TGTGCCAGTAGTACAACAGGGGGGTCAACTAATGAAAAACTGTTTTTT
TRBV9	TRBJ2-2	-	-	CASSVDRVTGELFF	TGTGCCAGCAGCGTAGATAGGGTGACAGGGGAGCTGTTTTTT
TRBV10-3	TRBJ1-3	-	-	CAISESGPSGNTIYF	TGTGCCATCAGTGAGTCAGGGCCCTCTGGAAACACCATATATTTT
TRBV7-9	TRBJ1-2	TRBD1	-	CASSLVTGIYGYTF	TGTGCCAGCAGCTTAGTGACAGGGATCTATGGCTACACCTTC